The 26 T cell receptor beta chains below all came from one sample that was sequenced in a study of blood T cells in healthy people across ages. A J-beta primer mix and a sample-barcoded 5' primer were used in a second PCR of roughly 6 to 12 cycles. MiXCR, run by TCRdb on the 5' RACE reads, gives a single entry per CDR3 protein. The table has hundreds of thousands of distinct CDR3 sequences, 22% seen once. Material: blood. Source of these receptors: a man between 65 and 80 years old in good health.

The chain uses TRBV28 and TRBJ1-2; unclear D gene. Trimming shortened V by 2 bases and J by 7 bases, and 11 bases separated the two germline ends. The CDR3 runs to 13 residues. The germline gives CDR1 MDHEN, CDR2 SYDVKM. CDR3 DNA: TGTGCCAGCAGTTTACGTAGGAAAGGTGGCTACACCTTC. Translated: CASSLRRKGGYTF.

The genes are TRBV2 and TRBJ1-1; TRBD1 agrees at 8 bases. The CDR3 is made up of 16 amino acids. The V segment lost 4 bases and the J segment 0 bases; nucleotides outside the gene matches: 7. Germline CDR1 reads SNHLY; CDR2 reads FYNNEI. CDR3 residues: CASSGHRGSMNTEAFF. For the CDR3, the DNA is TGTGCCAGCAGTGGGCACAGGGGGTCAATGAACACTGAAGCTTTCTTT.

The chain links TRBV12-3 or TRBV12-4 to TRBJ2-1; 9 nucleotides align to TRBD1. This CDR3 spans 15 amino acids. V shed 6 bases and J 5 bases; nucleotides not matched to a gene: 8. The CDR3 coding sequence is TGTGCCAGCAGCGGGACAGGGCACGGAAACAATGAGCAGTTCTTC. It yields the protein CASSGTGHGNNEQFF.

V usage is TRBV9 and J usage is TRBJ2-5; D ambiguous. The DNA matches TRBJ2-7 better at its end, which makes the J call doubtful. The CDR3 has 13 residues. In germline, CDR1 is SGDLS, CDR2 YYNGEE. CDR3: CASSVDRSYEQYF. CDR3 sequence (DNA): TGTGCCAGCAGCGTAGATCGCTCCTACGAGCAGTACTTC.

This clonotype occurred many times. This chain links TRBV29-1 with TRBJ2-2, with D uncertain. This CDR3 has 13 amino acids. V dropped 6 bases and J dropped 0 bases, with 8 bases sitting between them. Germline lookup yields CDR1 SQVTM and CDR2 ANQGSEA. DNA of the CDR3: TGCAGCGTCCTTCGAACGAACACCGGGGAGCTGTTTTTT. Protein: CSVLRTNTGELFF.

The rearrangement uses TRBV20-1 and TRBJ1-2, with D perhaps matching TRBD1 (5 bases). Germline V CDR1 and CDR2: DFQATT, SNEGSKA (reference sequence). There are 13 residues in the CDR3. The V end was cut by 6 bases, the J end by 0 bases, with 11 bases between. The CDR3 sequence: CSAPVGANYGYTF. For the CDR3, the DNA is TGCAGTGCCCCCGTAGGGGCTAACTATGGCTACACCTTC.

V is TRBV12-3 or TRBV12-4 and J is TRBJ1-6; no clear D. V shed 7 bases and J shed 4 bases, with 11 bases lying between them. There are 14 residues in the CDR3. In DNA form, the CDR3 reads TGTGCCAGCAAGTGGAAACAGTATAATTCACCCCTCCACTTT. It codes for CASKWKQYNSPLHF.

This clonotype was seen ten or more times. This chain connects TRBV4-1 to TRBJ1-2; TRBD1 matches 7 bases. Germline V lookup: CDR1 MGHRA, CDR2 YSYEKL. The CDR3 length is 16 residues. With V trimmed by 0 bases and J by 4 bases, 8 bases remained unmatched. The CDR3, as DNA: TGCGCCAGCAGCCAAGATTGGGGGACAGACACCTATGGCTACACCTTC. The encoded protein is CASSQDWGTDTYGYTF.

This clonotype was counted many times. V gene TRBV12-3 or TRBV12-4 combines with J gene TRBJ1-3, with 7 bases matching TRBD1. This CDR3 spans 15 amino acids. The trim removed 1 base at V and 3 bases at J, leaving 3 bases unmatched. CDR3 DNA: TGTGCCAGCAGTTTAGACAGGGGCGATGGAAACACCATATATTTT. It yields the protein CASSLDRGDGNTIYF.

In its sample, this clonotype was seen a few times. This chain links TRBV20-1 with TRBJ1-2; D uncertain. V lost 3 bases to trimming and J lost 10 bases, with 9 bases between them. Germline assignment: CDR1 DFQATT and CDR2 SNEGSKA (reference sequence). This CDR3 has 10 amino acids. The CDR3 region is CSASYPTYTF. The CDR3 DNA reads as TGCAGTGCTAGTTACCCTACCTACACCTTC.

A note on this clonotype: One junction end does not reproduce the germline sequence, and a read error may be involved. The chain carries TRBV7-2 and TRBJ2-2; a possible D gene is TRBD2 (5 bases). The CDR3 totals 13 residues. Per germline, CDR1 SGHTA and CDR2 FQGNSA. The DNA of the CDR3 is TGTGCCAGCGGCTTAGCTAACACCGGGGAGCTGCTTTTT. Residues: CASGLANTGELLF.

There are a few counts of this clonotype. The chain couples TRBV7-9 to TRBJ1-1; TRBD1 aligns across 9 bases. Germline V CDR1 and CDR2: SEHNR, FQNEAQ (reference sequence). Trimming removed 7 bases from V and 4 bases from J; junction bases left unmatched: 7. The CDR3 totals 14 residues. The CDR3 nucleotides are TGTGCCAGCACCCCAACAGGGGGCCGCACTGAAGCTTTCTTT. Its translation is CASTPTGGRTEAFF.

V and J are TRBV6-5 and TRBJ2-7; a possible D gene is TRBD1 (6 bases). This CDR3 is built from 14 residues. Germline values: CDR1 MNHEY, CDR2 SVGAGI. V gave up 2 bases and J gave up 5 bases, with 13 bases separating them. The CDR3 spells CASSYRVQGHEQYF. CDR3 sequence (DNA): TGTGCCAGCAGTTACCGGGTACAGGGACACGAGCAGTACTTC.

The chain couples TRBV18 to TRBJ1-1, with a possible D match to TRBD1 (6 bases). Between the trimmed V and J ends, which lost 3 bases and 6 bases, there was a span of 17 bases. Germline V lookup: CDR1 KGHSH, CDR2 LQKENI. This CDR3 has 15 amino acids. CDR3 region: CASSPSDRWGAEAFF. The CDR3 bases are TGTGCCAGCTCACCGTCGGACAGATGGGGGGCTGAAGCTTTCTTT.

The genes are TRBV20-1 and TRBJ2-5; TRBD2 aligns across 9 bases. The end of the DNA is better explained by TRBJ2-1, so the J call may be wrong. From germline, CDR1 is DFQATT and CDR2 SNEGSKA (reference sequence). This CDR3 region has 15 residues. CDR3 amino acids: CSAIPTSGRRNEQFF. DNA for the CDR3: TGCAGTGCTATACCGACTAGCGGACGCCGGAATGAGCAGTTCTTC.

This clonotype showed up just a few times. V is TRBV7-8 and J is TRBJ1-5; TRBD1 agrees at 8 bases. This CDR3 comprises 16 residues. The V segment lost 4 bases and the J segment 8 bases; nucleotides outside the gene matches: 13. Germline V gives CDR1 SGHVS, CDR2 FQNEAQ. CDR3 in amino acids: CASSSHQTGAGEPQHF. CDR3 in DNA: TGTGCCAGCAGCTCCCACCAGACAGGGGCCGGGGAGCCCCAGCATTTT. Drawing the rest from reference TRBV7-8 and TRBJ1-5, the complete variable domain is GAGVSQSPRYKVAKRGQDVALRCDPISGHVSLFWYQQALGQGPEFLTYFQNEAQLDKSGLPSDRFFAERPEGSVSTLKIQRTQQEDSAVYLCASSSHQTGAGEPQHFGDGTRLSIL.

Notes on this clonotype: One end of the junction varies from germline; a read error may be responsible. CDR3 DNA sequence: TGTGCCAGCAGCCGACAAGGGACGGTCTATAGCTACACCTTC. Its translation is CASSRQGTVYSYTF. The chain combines TRBV7-9 with TRBJ1-2; D might be TRBD1 (5 bases). Germline loops: CDR1 SEHNR, CDR2 FQNEAQ (reference sequence). The CDR3 contains 14 residues.

This chain connects TRBV7-9 to TRBJ1-4, with 8 bases aligning to TRBD1. Trimming cost V 4 bases and J 15 bases; bases outside gene matches: 13. This CDR3 is built from 14 residues. Germline V gives CDR1 SEHNR, CDR2 FQNEAQ (reference sequence). CDR3 sequence reads: CASSSRQGNPKVFF. CDR3 DNA sequence: TGTGCCAGCAGCTCCCGACAGGGGAATCCCAAGGTGTTTTTT.

The table lists this clonotype with a few counts. This sequence joins TRBV5-1 and TRBJ1-4; 8 bases are a match to TRBD1. The V segment lost 4 bases and the J segment 9 bases; nucleotides outside the gene matches: 14. This CDR3 comprises 16 residues. Germline CDR1 is SGHRS and CDR2 is YFSETQ. The CDR3 DNA follows: TGCGCCAGCAGCCTCGGGACAGGTTCAACTAACCAAAAACTGTTTTTT. This translates into CASSLGTGSTNQKLFF.

This clonotype showed up many times. The V gene is TRBV10-3, the J gene TRBJ1-4; D is undetermined. Germline V gene sequence: CDR1 ENHRY, CDR2 SYGVKD. This CDR3 is built from 13 residues. V lost 0 bases and J 8 bases, leaving 7 bases between the germline ends. The CDR3 DNA follows: TGTGCCATCAGTGAGTCCGCAAACGAAAAACTGTTTTTT. Protein: CAISESANEKLFF.

The table lists this clonotype with a few counts. J is TRBJ1-1 and V is TRBV13; 10 nucleotides align to TRBD1. V lost 11 bases, J lost 0 bases, and 0 bases stayed unmatched. Per germline, CDR1 PRHDT and CDR2 FYEKMQ (reference sequence). CDR3 size: 12 residues. CDR3 region: CAGTGVNTEAFF. The CDR3 bases are TGTGCCGGGACAGGGGTGAACACTGAAGCTTTCTTT.

V usage is TRBV5-6 and J usage is TRBJ1-1; D perhaps matches TRBD1 (5 bases). The V gene lost 4 bases and the J gene lost 2 bases, with 18 bases spanning the gap. CDR1 SGHDT and CDR2 YYEEEE come from the germline V gene. CDR3 length: 16 residues. The CDR3: CASSPTGTHGNTEAFF. Written as DNA, the CDR3 is TGTGCCAGCAGCCCGACCGGGACCCATGGCAACACTGAAGCTTTCTTT.

Ten or more counts support this clonotype. The V and J genes are TRBV12-3 or TRBV12-4 and TRBJ1-5, with no clear D. The V end was cut by 6 bases, the J end by 1 base, with 16 bases between. CDR3 length: 16 amino acids. CDR3 DNA sequence: TGTGCCAGCAGCTCAACCCGGGGAGGAAGCAATCAGCCCCAGCATTTT. It specifies CASSSTRGGSNQPQHF.

This clonotype was recorded a few times. The CDR3 here is CASSSRAPRETQYF. DNA of the CDR3: TGTGCCAGCAGCTCCCGGGCCCCGAGAGAGACCCAGTACTTC. The V gene is TRBV7-9, the J gene TRBJ2-5; D is uncertain. V was shortened by 4 bases and J by 4 bases, with 13 bases between the two germline ends. Germline assignment: CDR1 SEHNR and CDR2 FQNEAQ (reference sequence). There are 14 residues in the CDR3.

With regard to this clonotype: A junction boundary mismatches the germline segment, possibly from a read error. V usage is TRBV6-6 and J usage is TRBJ1-2; the D is unclear. The CDR3 sequence is 11 residues long. Germline CDR1 reads MNHNY; CDR2 reads SVGAGI (reference sequence). The CDR3 DNA is TGTGCCAGCAGCTCCGGGCGGTCACTCGACTTC. Encoded protein: CASSSGRSLDF.

The chain combines TRBV7-2 with TRBJ2-2; D is unresolved. With 8 bases removed from V and 3 bases from J, the gap between germline ends came to 7 bases. Per germline, CDR1 SGHTA and CDR2 FQGNSA. The CDR3 totals 12 residues. The CDR3 bases are TGTGCCAGCCCAAAGTACACCGGGGAGCTGTTTTTT. This translates into CASPKYTGELFF.